The entry below describes one T cell receptor beta chain. This CDR3 comprises 13 residues. Germline trimming cut 8 bases from V and 9 bases from J; bases unmatched to any gene: 7. CDR1 is SNHLY, CDR2 FYNNEI, per germline. These data belong to a study of T cell responses to AZD1222 COVID-19 vaccine. Some second doses came at about 4 weeks and others at about 12 weeks; these were pooled. Clones were sequenced by immunoSEQ multiplex PCR, and TCRdb holds only the in-frame ones, with some missing. The table shows 100,000 to 150,000 clones, with around 90% occurring only once. This receptor was taken from an adult who received the AZD1222 COVID-19 vaccine. The material was peripheral blood, obtained 28 days after the second AZD1222 dose. J is TRBJ1-6 and V is TRBV2; 7 nucleotides line up with TRBD1. CDR3 sequence (DNA): TGTGCCAGCCTCGGGACAGTAGGTTCACCCCTCCACTTT. Protein: CASLGTVGSPLHF.